A selection of T cell receptor beta chains follows, all from one sample in a study of human T cells and chemical hapten exposure. TCRdb recomputed calls from the RACE reads with MiXCR, one row per CDR3 protein. The sample consists of just over 80,000 distinct CDR3 sequences, about 10% of them appearing once. This specimen consisted of whole blood, obtained in connection with sensitization to the hapten diphenylcyclopropenone (DPC). Receptors originate from a woman aged 50 to 60 with alopecia areata. Some clones in this sample may be carry-over from other donors' samples. Each CDR3 is given with its conserved first and last residue. A D gene is named only where the DNA matches it firmly. A clone size is listed for some rows: how often the clone was seen (once, few, many), or a class if it is expanded.

few | TRBJ2-2 | TRBV7-3 | NA | TGTGCCAGCAGCTTAACAGGTTCCCGGGAGCTGTTTTTT | CASSLTGSRELFF
few | TRBJ1-3 | TRBV9 | NA | TGTGCCAGCAGGAGGGGGAACACCATATATTTT | CASRRGNTIYF
NA | TRBJ1-6 | TRBV7-2 | TRBD1 | TGTGCCAGCAGCACAGGGGGCCCTAATTCACCCCTCCACTTT | CASSTGGPNSPLHF
many | TRBJ1-2 | TRBV4-2 | NA | TGTGCCAGCAGCCAAGAGTCCAACTCCTATGGCTACACCTTC | CASSQESNSYGYTF
few | TRBJ2-1 | TRBV7-2 | NA | TGTGCCAGCAGCTTGTCGGGTTATGAGCAGTTCTTC | CASSLSGYEQFF
NA | TRBJ2-1 | TRBV28 | NA | TGTGCCAGCAGTTTAGGTCTAGCATTTCGGGAGCAGTTCTTC | CASSLGLAFREQFF
few | TRBJ2-3 | TRBV7-7 | NA | TGTGCTAGCAGCCTAGGGTCCTCAGATACGCAGTATTTT | CASSLGSSDTQYF
NA | TRBJ2-4 | TRBV4-1 | NA | TGCGCCAGCAGCCTACAGAGCCCTTCCGACATTCAGTACTTC | CASSLQSPSDIQYF
many | TRBJ1-1 | TRBV6-6 | NA | TGTGCCAGCGGCCGTTTGGGGACTGAAGCTTTCTTT | CASGRLGTEAFF
many | TRBJ1-2 | TRBV9 | NA | TGTGCCAGCAGCGTAGCTGAGGGAAGGGCTGGCTACACCTTC | CASSVAEGRAGYTF
many | TRBJ1-5 | TRBV19 | TRBD1 | TGTGCCAGTAGTCCGAGACAGGGGGCTCAGCCCCAGCATTTT | CASSPRQGAQPQHF
NA | TRBJ1-4 | TRBV7-2 | TRBD1 | TGTGCCAGCAGCTTAGCGGGGACAGCTGTTTTT | CASSLAGTAVF
few | TRBJ2-3 | TRBV7-3 | TRBD2 | TGTGCCAGCAGCTTAACGGCTAGCGGCAATCCCTCAGATACGCAGTATTTT | CASSLTASGNPSDTQYF
few | TRBJ2-7 | TRBV20-1 | NA | TGCAGTGCCGGACATGGGGATCGCGAGCAGTACTTC | CSAGHGDREQYF
few | TRBJ2-5 | TRBV27 | NA | TGTGCCAGCAGTTTATCCGGGGGACGAGGGACCCAGTACTTC | CASSLSGGRGTQYF
NA | TRBJ2-2 | TRBV2 | TRBD1 | TGTGCCAGCAGGGGCGGGACAGGGAATCCCGGGGAGCTGTTTTTT | CASRGGTGNPGELFF